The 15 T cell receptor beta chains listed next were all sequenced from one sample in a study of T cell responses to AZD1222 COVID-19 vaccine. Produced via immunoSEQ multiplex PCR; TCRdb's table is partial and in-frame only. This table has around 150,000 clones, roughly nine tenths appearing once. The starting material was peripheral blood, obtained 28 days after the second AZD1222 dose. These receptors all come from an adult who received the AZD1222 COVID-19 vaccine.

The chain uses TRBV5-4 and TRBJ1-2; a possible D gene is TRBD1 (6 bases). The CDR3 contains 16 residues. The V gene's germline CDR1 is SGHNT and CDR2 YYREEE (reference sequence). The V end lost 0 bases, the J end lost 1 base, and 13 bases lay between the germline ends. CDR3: CASSLEARDNNYGYTF. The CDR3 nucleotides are TGTGCCAGCAGCTTGGAGGCCCGGGACAATAACTATGGCTACACCTTC. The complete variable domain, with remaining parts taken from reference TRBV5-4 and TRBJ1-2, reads ETGVTQSPTHLIKTRGQQVTLRCSSQSGHNTVSWYQQALGQGPQFIFQYYREEENGRGNFPPRFSGLQFPNYSSELNVNALELDDSALYLCASSLEARDNNYGYTFGSGTRLTVV.

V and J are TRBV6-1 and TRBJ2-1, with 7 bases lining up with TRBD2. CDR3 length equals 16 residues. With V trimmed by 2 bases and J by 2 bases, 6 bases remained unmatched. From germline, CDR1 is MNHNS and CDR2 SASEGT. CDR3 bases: TGTGCCAGCAGTGAATTCCGGGGGGTCGCCTACAATGAGCAGTTCTTC. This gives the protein CASSEFRGVAYNEQFF.

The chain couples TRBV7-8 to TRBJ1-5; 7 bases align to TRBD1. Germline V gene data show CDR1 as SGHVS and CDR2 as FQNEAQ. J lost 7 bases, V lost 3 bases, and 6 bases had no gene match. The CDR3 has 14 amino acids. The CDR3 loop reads CASSLRQGDQPQHF. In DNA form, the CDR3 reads TGTGCCAGCAGCTTGAGACAGGGAGACCAGCCCCAGCATTTT.

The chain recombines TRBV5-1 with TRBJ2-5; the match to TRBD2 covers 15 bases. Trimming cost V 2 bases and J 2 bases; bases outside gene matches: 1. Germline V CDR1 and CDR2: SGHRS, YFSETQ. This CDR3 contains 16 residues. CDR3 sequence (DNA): TGCGCCAGCAGCTTAGGGACTAGCGGGGGGCAAGAGACCCAGTACTTC. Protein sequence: CASSLGTSGGQETQYF.

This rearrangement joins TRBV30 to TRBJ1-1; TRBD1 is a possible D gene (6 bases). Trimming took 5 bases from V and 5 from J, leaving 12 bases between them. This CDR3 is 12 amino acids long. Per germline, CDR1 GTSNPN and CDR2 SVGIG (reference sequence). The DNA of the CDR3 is TGTGCCTGGCGCCAGGGGTGGACTGAAGCTTTCTTT. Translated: CAWRQGWTEAFF.

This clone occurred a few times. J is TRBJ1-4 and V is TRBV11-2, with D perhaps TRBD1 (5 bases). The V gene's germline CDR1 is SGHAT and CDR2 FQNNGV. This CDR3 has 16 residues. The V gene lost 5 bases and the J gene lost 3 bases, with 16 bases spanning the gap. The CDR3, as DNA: TGTGCCAGCAGCCCGCCCGGGGCAGCGGCTAATGAAAAACTGTTTTTT. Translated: CASSPPGAAANEKLFF.

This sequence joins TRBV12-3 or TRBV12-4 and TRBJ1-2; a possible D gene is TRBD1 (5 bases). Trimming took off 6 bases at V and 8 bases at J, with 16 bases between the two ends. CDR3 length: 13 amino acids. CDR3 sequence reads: CASRPTGVEGYTF. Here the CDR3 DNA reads TGTGCCAGCAGGCCAACAGGTGTCGAGGGCTACACCTTC.

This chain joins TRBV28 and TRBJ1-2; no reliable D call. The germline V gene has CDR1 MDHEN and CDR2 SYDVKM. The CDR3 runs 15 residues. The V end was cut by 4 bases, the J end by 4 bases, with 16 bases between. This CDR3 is CASSSSTPGVYGYTF. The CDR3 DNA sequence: TGTGCCAGCAGTTCCTCGACCCCCGGGGTCTATGGCTACACCTTC.

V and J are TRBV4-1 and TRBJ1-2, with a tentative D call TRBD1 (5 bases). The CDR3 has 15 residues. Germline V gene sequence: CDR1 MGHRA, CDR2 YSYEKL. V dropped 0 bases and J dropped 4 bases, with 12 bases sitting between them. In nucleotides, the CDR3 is TGCGCCAGCAGCCAAGAAATCAGGGCGACCTATGGCTACACCTTC. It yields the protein CASSQEIRATYGYTF.

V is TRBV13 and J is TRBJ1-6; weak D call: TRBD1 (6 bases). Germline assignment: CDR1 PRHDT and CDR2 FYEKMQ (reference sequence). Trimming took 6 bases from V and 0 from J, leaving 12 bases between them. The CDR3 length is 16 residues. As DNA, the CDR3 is TGTGCCAGCAGTTTACAGGGAAGCTCCTATAATTCACCCCTCCACTTT. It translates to CASSLQGSSYNSPLHF.

CDR3 sequence: CASRSGQGGNGELFF. The CDR3 coding sequence is TGTGCCAGTAGATCGGGACAGGGTGGGAACGGGGAGCTGTTTTTT. This chain uses TRBV19 with TRBJ2-2; 9 bases agree with TRBD1. The CDR3 sequence is 15 residues long. The V and J ends lost 6 bases and 7 bases, in that order; junction bases with no gene match: 9. Germline lookup yields CDR1 LNHDA and CDR2 SQIVND (reference sequence).

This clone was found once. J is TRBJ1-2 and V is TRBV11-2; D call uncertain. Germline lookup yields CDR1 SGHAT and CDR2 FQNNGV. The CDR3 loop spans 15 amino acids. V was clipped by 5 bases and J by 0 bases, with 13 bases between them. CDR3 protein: CASSLRLQTNYGYTF. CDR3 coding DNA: TGTGCCAGCAGCCTACGACTACAGACTAACTATGGCTACACCTTC.

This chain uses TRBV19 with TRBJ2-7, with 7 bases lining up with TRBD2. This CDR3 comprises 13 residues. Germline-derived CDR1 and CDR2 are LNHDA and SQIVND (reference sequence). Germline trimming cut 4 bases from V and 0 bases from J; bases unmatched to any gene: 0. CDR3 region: CASSSGGSYEQYF. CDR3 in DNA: TGTGCCAGTAGTAGCGGGGGCTCCTACGAGCAGTACTTC.

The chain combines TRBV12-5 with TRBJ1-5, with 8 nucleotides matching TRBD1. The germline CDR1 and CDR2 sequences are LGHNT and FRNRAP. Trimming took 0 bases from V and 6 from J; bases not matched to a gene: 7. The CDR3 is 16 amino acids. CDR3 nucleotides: TGTGCTAGTGGTTTGGTATCGGACAGGGAGGGTCAGCCCCAGCATTTT. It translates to CASGLVSDREGQPQHF.

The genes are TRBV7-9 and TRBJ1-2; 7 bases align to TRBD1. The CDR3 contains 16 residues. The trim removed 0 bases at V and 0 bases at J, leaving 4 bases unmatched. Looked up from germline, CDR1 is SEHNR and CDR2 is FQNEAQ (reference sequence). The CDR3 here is CASSLATGPTNYGYTF. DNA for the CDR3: TGTGCCAGCAGCTTAGCGACAGGGCCTACTAACTATGGCTACACCTTC.